The 29 T cell receptor beta chains below were found in one sample sequenced in a study of beta chain features in type 1 diabetes. The study reverse transcribed the entire isolated RNA, so it sequenced expressed TCRB transcripts. The method was immunoSEQ multiplex PCR; TCRdb's version includes in-frame clones alone and lacks a portion of them. The profile shows 310,000 or so clones, about 10% of them singletons. Material for sequencing was naive CD4+ T cells from blood. These receptors were collected from a woman younger than 45 in good health.

This clone was seen more than once but under ten times. This chain connects TRBV5-1 to TRBJ2-1; TRBD1 might be the D (6 bases). The germline V gene has CDR1 SGHRS and CDR2 YFSETQ. The CDR3 contains 15 residues. V was cut by 0 bases and J by 8 bases, with 15 bases left in between. CDR3 sequence reads: CASSLAPVQGYEQFF. The CDR3 DNA reads TGCGCCAGCAGCTTGGCGCCGGTCCAGGGGTATGAGCAGTTCTTC.

This clone was seen once. V gene TRBV4-1 combines with J gene TRBJ2-1, with D possibly matching TRBD2 (5 bases). The CDR3 totals 16 residues. Trimming removed 0 bases from V and 8 bases from J, with 17 bases in between. Germline V gene data show CDR1 as MGHRA and CDR2 as YSYEKL. CDR3 sequence: CASSQDATSRVDEQFF. The CDR3 region has the DNA TGCGCCAGCAGCCAAGATGCCACTAGTCGGGTCGATGAGCAGTTCTTC.

V usage is TRBV7-9 and J usage is TRBJ2-1, with a possible D match to TRBD2 (6 bases). The V and J ends lost 4 bases and 5 bases respectively, with 15 bases between them. The CDR3 is made up of 15 amino acids. The germline V gene has CDR1 SEHNR and CDR2 FQNEAQ (reference sequence). CDR3 bases: TGTGCCAGCAGCTCCGTGGGTGTAGCGGACAATGAGCAGTTCTTC. The encoded protein is CASSSVGVADNEQFF.

The chain joins TRBV15 to TRBJ2-7; the D gene is possibly TRBD2 (6 bases). V gave up 3 bases and J gave up 1 base, with 10 bases separating them. CDR1 and CDR2 (germline): LNHNV, YYDKDF (reference sequence). This CDR3 contains 14 residues. Written as DNA, the CDR3 is TGTGCCACCAGCAGCACTAGCAAGTCCTACGAGCAGTACTTC. This gives the protein CATSSTSKSYEQYF.

The V gene is TRBV7-2, the J gene TRBJ2-1; perhaps TRBD1 as D (5 bases). CDR1 and CDR2 (germline): SGHTA, FQGNSA. V gave up 8 bases and J gave up 4 bases, with 9 bases separating them. There are 12 residues in the CDR3. CDR3 residues: CASGAFYNEQFF. In DNA form, the CDR3 reads TGTGCCAGCGGGGCTTTTTACAATGAGCAGTTCTTC.

The V and J genes are TRBV30 and TRBJ2-3, with 8 nucleotides matching TRBD1. Germline V gene data show CDR1 as GTSNPN and CDR2 as SVGIG (reference sequence). V shed 8 bases and J 2 bases; nucleotides not matched to a gene: 3. The CDR3 runs to 12 residues. CDR3: CAGTGHTDTQYF. CDR3 coding DNA: TGTGCCGGGACAGGCCACACAGATACGCAGTATTTT.

This clone was counted only a few times. The V call is TRBV7-2, the J call TRBJ2-2; 7 bases align to TRBD1. This CDR3 contains 15 residues. Germline loops: CDR1 SGHTA, CDR2 FQGNSA. Losses at the gene ends were 7 bases for V and 1 base for J; bases not matched to a gene: 6. CDR3 nucleotide sequence: TGTGCCAGCAACCAGGGACAGAAGAACACCGGGGAGCTGTTTTTT. Protein: CASNQGQKNTGELFF.

This clone was picked up a small number of times. The CDR3 DNA is TGTGCCAGCGCCTCGGCTAGCGGGAGGAGAAATGAGCAGTTCTTC. It encodes CASASASGRRNEQFF. V gene TRBV28 combines with J gene TRBJ2-1; TRBD2 matches 11 bases. With V trimmed by 8 bases and J by 7 bases, 10 bases remained unmatched. Looked up from germline, CDR1 is MDHEN and CDR2 is SYDVKM. The CDR3 has 15 amino acids.

This rearrangement joins TRBV9 to TRBJ1-2, with 7 bases lining up with TRBD1. The V gene end was trimmed by 3 bases and the J gene end by 0 bases; junction bases not matched to a gene: 8. Per germline, CDR1 SGDLS and CDR2 YYNGEE. The CDR3 is 16 residues long. Written as DNA, the CDR3 is TGTGCCAGCAGCGCTACGGGACAGCGTTCTAACTATGGCTACACCTTC. This sequence encodes CASSATGQRSNYGYTF. The full variable domain, its missing parts supplied by reference TRBV9 and TRBJ1-2, is DSGVTQTPKHLITATGQRVTLRCSPRSGDLSVYWYQQSLDQGLQFLIQYYNGEERAKGNILERFSAQQFPDLHSELNLSSLELGDSALYFCASSATGQRSNYGYTFGSGTRLTVV.

This clone was seen more than once but under ten times. This sequence joins TRBV6-4 and TRBJ2-1; D might be TRBD2 (6 bases). The CDR3 extends over 15 amino acids. Germline CDR1 MRHNA, CDR2 SNTAGT. Deletions cut 10 bases from V and 9 bases from J, with 25 bases between. CDR3 sequence reads: CATKGKLAISTEQFF. The CDR3 DNA sequence: TGTGCCACCAAAGGCAAGCTAGCGATTTCAACTGAGCAGTTCTTC.

The rearrangement links TRBV25-1 to TRBJ2-3; D is possibly TRBD2 (5 bases). Per the germline V gene, CDR1 is MGHDK and CDR2 is SYGVNS. V shed 8 bases and J shed 2 bases, with 11 bases lying between them. CDR3 length: 13 amino acids. The CDR3 sequence is CASDYYSTDTQYF. Written as DNA, the CDR3 is TGTGCCAGCGACTACTATTCCACAGATACGCAGTATTTT.

This sequence joins TRBV2 and TRBJ2-3; D unresolved. In germline, CDR1 is SNHLY, CDR2 FYNNEI. V shed 6 bases and J shed 4 bases, with 8 bases lying between them. The CDR3 consists of 12 residues. CDR3 protein: CASSQEADTQYF. The CDR3 nucleotides are TGTGCCAGCAGCCAAGAGGCAGATACGCAGTATTTT.

The rearrangement links TRBV5-1 to TRBJ2-1; TRBD2 agrees at 10 bases. The V gene's germline CDR1 is SGHRS and CDR2 YFSETQ. J gave up 5 bases and V 5 bases, and 7 bases lay outside the gene matches. The CDR3 runs to 15 residues. The DNA of the CDR3 is TGCGCCAGCAGAGGAGTAACTAGCGGGAACAATGAGCAGTTCTTC. This gives the protein CASRGVTSGNNEQFF.

A few counts support this clone. V and J are TRBV4-2 and TRBJ2-1, with 7 bases lining up with TRBD2. CDR1 is LGHNA and CDR2 is YNFKEQ in the germline V gene. This CDR3 contains 16 residues. V lost 1 base to trimming and J lost 3 bases; unmatched junction nucleotides: 6. The CDR3 DNA reads as TGTGCCAGCAGCCAAGTCGGGACTACCAACTACAATGAGCAGTTCTTC. Translated, it gives CASSQVGTTNYNEQFF.

The rearrangement uses TRBV5-6 and TRBJ2-3, with no clear D. This CDR3 is built from 13 residues. Per germline, CDR1 SGHDT and CDR2 YYEEEE. Trimming took off 2 bases at V and 0 bases at J, with 4 bases between the two ends. CDR3 amino acids: CASSLQSTDTQYF. CDR3 DNA sequence: TGTGCCAGCAGCTTACAGAGCACAGATACGCAGTATTTT.

V usage is TRBV2 and J usage is TRBJ2-4; possible D gene TRBD2, 5 bases. The CDR3 length is 16 residues. Germline V lookup: CDR1 SNHLY, CDR2 FYNNEI. V lost 6 bases and J 0 bases, leaving 15 bases between the germline ends. The CDR3 here is CASSDGMWVAKNIQYF. The CDR3 bases are TGTGCCAGCAGCGACGGGATGTGGGTAGCCAAAAACATTCAGTACTTC.

The table lists this clone with a few counts. This chain connects TRBV7-2 to TRBJ1-2, with D unclear. Trimming cost V 3 bases and J 2 bases, with 7 bases left between them. The CDR3 runs 13 residues. Germline V lookup: CDR1 SGHTA, CDR2 FQGNSA. The CDR3 protein is CASSFQVNYGYTF. DNA of the CDR3: TGTGCCAGCAGCTTTCAGGTCAACTATGGCTACACCTTC.

This clone turned up a few times. The V gene is TRBV4-3, the J gene TRBJ2-1; 8 positions match TRBD2. V lost 3 bases and J lost 8; bases outside the gene matches: 15. This CDR3 has 17 amino acids. Germline CDR1 is LGHNA and CDR2 is YSLEER. The CDR3 reads CASSQAHGTRLADEQFF. The CDR3 nucleotides read TGCGCCAGCAGCCAGGCCCACGGGACTAGACTTGCTGATGAGCAGTTCTTC.

This clone was picked up a small number of times. J is TRBJ2-6 and V is TRBV28, with D possibly being TRBD2 (5 bases). CDR3 size: 13 residues. CDR1 and CDR2 (germline): MDHEN, SYDVKM. Trimming shortened V by 4 bases and J by 4 bases, and 5 bases separated the two germline ends. The DNA of the CDR3 is TGTGCCAGCAGTTCGGGAGGGGCCAACGTCCTGACTTTC. It codes for CASSSGGANVLTF. The full variable domain, its missing parts supplied by reference TRBV28 and TRBJ2-6, is DVKVTQSSRYLVKRTGEKVFLECVQDMDHENMFWYRQDPGLGLRLIYFSYDVKMKEKGDIPEGYSVSREKKERFSLILESASTNQTSMYLCASSSGGANVLTFGAGSRLTVL.

This clone was observed a handful of times. The gene calls are TRBV7-9 and TRBJ2-1; 11 nucleotides line up with TRBD2. The germline V gene encodes CDR1 SEHNR and CDR2 FQNEAQ (reference sequence). Trimming took 1 base from V and 10 from J; bases not matched to a gene: 6. CDR3 length equals 15 residues. The DNA of the CDR3 is TGTGCCAGCAGCTTAGTTAGCGGGAGGGCCGGGGAGCAGTTCTTC. Its translation: CASSLVSGRAGEQFF.

This clone has a handful of counts. V and J are TRBV7-2 and TRBJ2-2, with D maybe TRBD1 (5 bases). Germline V CDR1 and CDR2: SGHTA, FQGNSA. Trimming removed 6 bases from V and 0 bases from J, with 8 bases in between. The length of the CDR3 is 14 residues. The CDR3 coding sequence is TGTGCCAGCAGACCAGGGACGAACACCGGGGAGCTGTTTTTT. Its translation is CASRPGTNTGELFF.

The genes are TRBV28 and TRBJ2-3; 8 bases match TRBD1. J gave up 8 bases and V 5 bases, and 6 bases lay outside the gene matches. CDR1 is MDHEN, CDR2 SYDVKM, per germline. The CDR3 is made up of 13 amino acids. The CDR3 sequence is CASSTIDRGTQYF. The CDR3 DNA is TGTGCCAGCAGTACGATCGACAGGGGTACGCAGTATTTT.

This clone was seen more than once but under ten times. The chain combines TRBV19 with TRBJ2-7; 7 positions agree with TRBD2. Germline values: CDR1 LNHDA, CDR2 SQIVND (reference sequence). With V trimmed by 4 bases and J by 2 bases, 5 bases remained unmatched. The CDR3 length is 14 residues. CDR3 sequence: CASSRSGKAYEQYF. CDR3 in DNA: TGTGCCAGTAGTAGAAGCGGGAAGGCCTACGAGCAGTACTTC.

There are a few counts of this clone. This chain links TRBV29-1 with TRBJ2-1, with TRBD2 matching over 10 bases. Looked up from germline, CDR1 is SQVTM and CDR2 is ANQGSEA. The CDR3 has 14 amino acids. Unmatched junction bases numbered 6, after V lost 6 bases and J lost 4 bases. The CDR3 region is CSVVGTSAYNEQFF. The CDR3 DNA sequence: TGCAGCGTCGTCGGGACTAGCGCTTACAATGAGCAGTTCTTC.

The chain combines TRBV18 with TRBJ2-3; 8 bases align to TRBD2. Germline trimming cut 1 base from V and 2 bases from J; bases unmatched to any gene: 5. The CDR3 spans 16 residues. Per the germline V gene, CDR1 is KGHSH and CDR2 is LQKENI. The CDR3 bases are TGTGCCAGCTCACCACAGAGCGGGAGTAACACAGATACGCAGTATTTT. This sequence encodes CASSPQSGSNTDTQYF.

This clone has more than one count but fewer than ten. The rearrangement joins TRBV10-3 to TRBJ1-5; maybe TRBD1 (6 bases). This CDR3 spans 14 amino acids. Between the trimmed V and J ends, which lost 0 bases and 6 bases, there was a span of 9 bases. The germline V gene has CDR1 ENHRY and CDR2 SYGVKD. For the CDR3, the DNA is TGTGCCATCAGTGAGTCGACAGGCCCTCAGCCCCAGCATTTT. Its translation: CAISESTGPQPQHF.

Turning to this clone: An end of the junction does not agree with germline; a read error may underlie this. The V and J genes are TRBV2 and TRBJ1-2; D is possibly TRBD1 (6 bases). The CDR3 loop spans 12 amino acids. Germline lookup yields CDR1 SNHLY and CDR2 FYNNEI. CDR3: CASSEGGPSSLF. The CDR3 DNA sequence: TGTGCCAGCAGTGAAGGGGGGCCCTCGTCCCTCTTC. Complete variable domain (other parts from reference TRBV2 and TRBJ1-2): EPEVTQTPSHQVTQMGQEVILRCVPISNHLYFYWYRQILGQKVEFLVSFYNNEISEKSEIFDDQFSVERPDGSNFTLKIRSTKLEDSAMYFCASSEGGPSSLFGSGTRLTVV.

This clone was observed a few times. CDR3 in amino acids: CASIKTGLYTDTQYF. CDR3 nucleotides: TGTGCCAGCATCAAGACGGGACTCTACACAGATACGCAGTATTTT. The chain couples TRBV7-2 to TRBJ2-3; maybe TRBD2 (6 bases). The CDR3 spans 15 residues. The germline CDR1 and CDR2 sequences are SGHTA and FQGNSA. Trimming removed 7 bases from V and 2 bases from J, with 16 bases in between. Filled out from reference TRBV7-2 and TRBJ2-3, the complete variable domain reads GAGVSQSPSNKVTEKGKDVELRCDPISGHTALYWYRQSLGQGLEFLIYFQGNSAPDKSGLPSDRFSAERTGGSVSTLTIQRTQQEDSAVYLCASIKTGLYTDTQYFGPGTRLTVL.

This clone was observed a handful of times. The chain couples TRBV9 to TRBJ2-1; 9 nucleotides align to TRBD2. This CDR3 spans 16 amino acids. The ends lost 0 bases at V and 8 bases at J; junction bases unmatched: 9. CDR1 and CDR2 (germline): SGDLS, YYNGEE. This CDR3 is CASSVAATSGWDEQFF. The CDR3 nucleotides read TGTGCCAGCAGCGTAGCAGCTACTAGCGGGTGGGATGAGCAGTTCTTC.